The rows below give T cell receptor beta chains drawn from one sample of a study of blood T cells in healthy people across ages. TCRdb processed the 5' RACE reads anew with MiXCR; each CDR3 protein has one entry. The table shows 1.8 million or so distinct CDR3 sequences, with roughly 43% occurring only once. What was sequenced was blood. The receptor source for this set is a human donor in good health. CDR3s include the opening cysteine and the closing phenylalanine or tryptophan. For some rows the clone size is stated as once, few or many, or as a class when expanded; others skip it.

j_gene: TRBJ2-5
v_gene: TRBV7-2
abundance: few
CDR3aa: CASSHWDSQETQYF

j_gene: TRBJ1-1
v_gene: TRBV7-2
abundance: few
CDR3aa: CASSFIDSARHAEAFF

j_gene: TRBJ2-5
v_gene: TRBV11-2
abundance: few
CDR3aa: CASSQDRIQETQYF

j_gene: TRBJ2-1
v_gene: TRBV28
abundance: .
CDR3aa: CASSRPGTSGNEQFF

j_gene: TRBJ2-4
v_gene: TRBV6-1
abundance: many
CDR3aa: CASARDGLAKNIQYF

j_gene: .
v_gene: TRBV7-6
abundance: .
CDR3aa: CASSLGNPGLAGEETQYF

j_gene: TRBJ2-1
v_gene: TRBV29-1
abundance: many
CDR3aa: CSVEGSGSYNEQFF

j_gene: TRBJ2-1
v_gene: TRBV10-2
abundance: few
CDR3aa: CASRGTSGGKFRYNEQFF

j_gene: TRBJ2-5
v_gene: TRBV6-2/TRBV6-3
abundance: few
CDR3aa: CASSYGGGGETQYF

j_gene: TRBJ2-3
v_gene: TRBV7-3
abundance: few
CDR3aa: CASSLTPPPGDTQYF

j_gene: TRBJ2-7
v_gene: TRBV20-1
abundance: many
CDR3aa: CTPRQGAGSYEQYF

j_gene: TRBJ2-7
v_gene: TRBV10-3
abundance: few
CDR3aa: CAISPRTGTYEQYF

j_gene: TRBJ2-3
v_gene: TRBV12-3/TRBV12-4
abundance: .
CDR3aa: CASRREVAHTDTQYF

j_gene: TRBJ1-4
v_gene: TRBV28
abundance: few
CDR3aa: CAHPRGGNNEKLFF

j_gene: TRBJ2-5
v_gene: TRBV20-1
abundance: .
CDR3aa: CSARAMRVQETQYF

j_gene: TRBJ2-3
v_gene: TRBV5-1
abundance: many
CDR3aa: CASSLSRGADTQYF

j_gene: TRBJ2-3
v_gene: TRBV7-2
abundance: .
CDR3aa: CASSFRDRGLDAQYF

j_gene: TRBJ2-7
v_gene: TRBV14
abundance: .
CDR3aa: CASSQRWTGEGYEQYF